Sequencing of this TCR beta chain was carried out in a study of blood T cells in healthy people across ages. In germline, CDR1 is ENHRY, CDR2 SYGVKD. This CDR3 comprises 13 residues. After removal of 6 bases from V and 4 bases from J, the junction contained 3 bases not matched to a gene. This clonotype was seen at least ten times. Its antigen remains unidentified. A sample-barcoded 5' primer and a J-beta primer mix were used in a second PCR of roughly 6 to 12 cycles. In TCRdb, the 5' RACE reads were re-called with MiXCR into one record per CDR3 protein. The sample yields roughly 640,000 distinct CDR3 sequences, 25% to 35% seen once. Study observations and caveats: Naive and antigen-experienced cells were not separated, limiting conclusive comparison. TCR beta diversity per million T cells fell roughly linearly with age.

The sequence was collected from a woman of 80 years or more in good health. Sequencing was carried out using blood. The V gene is TRBV10-3, the J gene TRBJ2-5; 9 bases agree with TRBD1. The CDR3 is CAIRPDRGETQYF. The CDR3 DNA follows: TGTGCCATCAGACCGGACAGGGGAGAGACCCAGTACTTC.